A single sample gave rise to the 10 T cell receptor beta chains below, sequenced in a study of blood T cell repertoires in COVID-19. Clones were sequenced by immunoSEQ multiplex PCR, and TCRdb holds only the in-frame ones, with some missing. The table records over 200,000 clones, 86% of them present only once. Sequencing used peripheral blood. These receptors all stem from a man in his forties who had recovered from COVID-19.

V is TRBV27 and J is TRBJ1-6, with 12 bases identical to TRBD1. The CDR3 loop spans 20 amino acids. Unmatched junction bases numbered 13, after V lost 6 bases and J lost 1 base. Germline V lookup: CDR1 MNHEY, CDR2 SMNVEV (reference sequence). CDR3: CASSQYRPGQGASYNSPLHF. CDR3 nucleotide sequence: TGTGCCAGCAGCCAATACCGACCGGGACAGGGGGCTTCCTATAATTCACCCCTCCACTTT.

The chain employs TRBV4-1 and TRBJ2-2, with TRBD2 matching over 8 bases. The CDR3 covers 16 residues. V shed 1 base and J 7 bases; nucleotides not matched to a gene: 8. CDR1 is MGHRA, CDR2 YSYEKL, per germline. The CDR3 is CASSQVAAGVVGELFF. The CDR3 coding sequence is TGCGCCAGCAGCCAAGTAGCAGCGGGAGTCGTCGGGGAGCTGTTTTTT.

This clone was observed a few times. The CDR3 ends on some other residue instead of the conserved phenylalanine or tryptophan, so this is likely a read error. The limits of the CDR3 on the DNA are not certain, so only TCRdb's listed CDR3 is given. V is TRBV23-1 and J is TRBJ1-1; the DNA was not compared with TRBD1, the D call given in the table. TRBV23-1 is sorted into the ORF group, with uncertain function. The length of the CDR3 is 10 amino acids, counting both ends. CDR3: CASITGTGYL.

The J gene is TRBJ2-7, the V gene TRBV7-2, with TRBD1 matching over 9 bases. Per the germline V gene, CDR1 is SGHTA and CDR2 is FQGNSA. CDR3 size: 16 residues. V lost 3 bases, J lost 1 base, and 7 bases stayed unmatched. CDR3 nucleotides: TGTGCCAGCAGCTTGATGGTAGGGACAGGGTCCTACGAGCAGTACTTC. This codes for CASSLMVGTGSYEQYF.

This chain joins TRBV19 and TRBJ1-2, with a weak D call TRBD1 (5 bases). The CDR3 is made up of 14 amino acids. Germline CDR1 is LNHDA and CDR2 is SQIVND (reference sequence). The V end was cut by 8 bases, the J end by 4 bases, with 17 bases between. CDR3: CASSRGGTSYGYTF. The CDR3 nucleotides are TGTGCCAGTTCTCGCGGGGGGACGAGCTATGGCTACACCTTC.

CDR3 sequence: CASSLVSGEQFF. In DNA, the CDR3 is TGTGCCAGCAGTTTAGTTTCCGGTGAGCAGTTCTTC. The chain recombines TRBV12-3 or TRBV12-4 with TRBJ2-1; D is ambiguous. The V and J ends lost 1 base and 9 bases respectively, with 7 bases between them. The CDR3 spans 12 residues.

The chain has TRBV11-2 and TRBJ2-3; TRBD2 aligns across 7 bases. The CDR3 is 14 residues long. Unmatched junction bases numbered 3, after V lost 5 bases and J lost 1 base. Germline V gives CDR1 SGHAT, CDR2 FQNNGV. The CDR3 nucleotides read TGTGCCAGCAGCCCGGGACTACGCACAGATACGCAGTATTTT. Amino acids: CASSPGLRTDTQYF.

The chain uses TRBV29-1 and TRBJ2-3, with 8 nucleotides matching TRBD1. Germline lookup yields CDR1 SQVTM and CDR2 ANQGSEA. This CDR3 has 14 residues. V shed 4 bases and J 6 bases; nucleotides not matched to a gene: 9. CDR3 amino acids: CSVVSRQGADTQYF. The CDR3, as DNA: TGCAGCGTTGTTTCCCGCCAGGGGGCGGATACGCAGTATTTT.

V and J are TRBV29-1 and TRBJ2-3; the match to TRBD2 covers 9 bases. The CDR3 runs to 13 residues. J was trimmed by 1 base and V by 7 bases; bases with no gene match: 3. Germline V gene sequence: CDR1 SQVTM, CDR2 ANQGSEA. The CDR3 here is CSARGGGTDTQYF. CDR3 in DNA: TGCAGCGCCCGCGGGGGGGGCACAGATACGCAGTATTTT.

This chain uses TRBV6-6 with TRBJ1-1, with D unresolved. The germline V and J ends were trimmed by 5 bases and 5 bases, with 12 bases remaining between them. Germline V gene data show CDR1 as MNHNY and CDR2 as SVGAGI (reference sequence). The CDR3 consists of 13 residues. CDR3: CASSKARVTEAFF. The CDR3 DNA is TGTGCCAGCAGTAAGGCGAGGGTTACTGAAGCTTTCTTT.